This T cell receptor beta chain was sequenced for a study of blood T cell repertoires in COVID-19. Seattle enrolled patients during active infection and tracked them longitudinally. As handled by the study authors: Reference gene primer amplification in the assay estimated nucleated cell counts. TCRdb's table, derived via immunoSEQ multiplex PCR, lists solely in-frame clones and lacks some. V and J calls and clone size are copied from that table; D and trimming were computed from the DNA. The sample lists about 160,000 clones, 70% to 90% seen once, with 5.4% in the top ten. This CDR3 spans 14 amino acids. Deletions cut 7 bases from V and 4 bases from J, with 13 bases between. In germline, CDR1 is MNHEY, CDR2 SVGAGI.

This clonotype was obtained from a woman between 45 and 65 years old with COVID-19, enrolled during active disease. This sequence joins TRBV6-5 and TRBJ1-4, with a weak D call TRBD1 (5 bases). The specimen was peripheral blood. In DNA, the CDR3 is TGTGCCAGCAAGGGATTTACAGGTAATGAAAAACTGTTTTTT. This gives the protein CASKGFTGNEKLFF.